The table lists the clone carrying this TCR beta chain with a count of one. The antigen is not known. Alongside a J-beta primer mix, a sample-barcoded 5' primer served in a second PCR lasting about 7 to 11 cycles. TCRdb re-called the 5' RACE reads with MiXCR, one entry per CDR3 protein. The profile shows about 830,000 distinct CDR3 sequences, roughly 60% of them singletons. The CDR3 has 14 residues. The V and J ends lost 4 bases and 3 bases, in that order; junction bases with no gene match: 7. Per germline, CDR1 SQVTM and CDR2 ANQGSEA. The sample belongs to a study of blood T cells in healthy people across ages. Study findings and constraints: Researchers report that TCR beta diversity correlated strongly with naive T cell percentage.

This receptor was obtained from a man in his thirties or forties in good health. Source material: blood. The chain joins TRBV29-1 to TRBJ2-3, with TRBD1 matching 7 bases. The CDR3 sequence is CSVAETGRTDTQYF. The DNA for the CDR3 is TGCAGCGTTGCGGAGACAGGGCGGACAGATACGCAGTATTTT.